The rows below give T cell receptor beta chains drawn from one sample of a study of blood T cells in healthy people across ages. TCRdb reprocessed the 5' RACE reads with MiXCR, giving one entry per CDR3 protein. The sample lists 1.5 million to 1.8 million distinct CDR3 sequences; about 45% were seen once. The sample was blood. These receptors were obtained from a woman between 18 and 30 years old in good health. Both conserved end residues are part of each CDR3. The order of the fields is CDR3 DNA, CDR3 protein, clone size, J gene, D gene, V gene. D genes are given only for firm matches. Clone size is not always given. Where it is, it says once, few, many or a class for expanded clones.

TGTGCCAGCAGCCGTACAGGGGTGGAAGAGACCCGGTACTTC CASSRTGVEETRYF NA TRBJ2-5 TRBD1 TRBV7-2
TGTGCCAGCAGTTACTCCCGGGACCTTGAAGCTTTCTTT CASSYSRDLEAFF NA TRBJ1-1 NA TRBV6-5
TGCAGTGCTAGATCCACTACCTACGAGCAGTACTTC CSARSTTYEQYF few TRBJ2-7 NA TRBV20-1
TGTGCCAGCAGCGTAGCAGGTTTCTACGAGCAGTACTTC CASSVAGFYEQYF NA TRBJ2-7 NA TRBV7-9
TGTGCCAGCAATCAGCGGGAGGAAACCTACGAGCAGTACTTC CASNQREETYEQYF NA TRBJ2-7 TRBD2 TRBV28
TGTGCCACCCACCGGGTTCTTAATGAAAAACTGTTTTTT CATHRVLNEKLFF few TRBJ1-4 NA TRBV6-6
TGTGCCTGGAACCGGGTCAGCTACAATGAGCAGTTCTTC CAWNRVSYNEQFF NA TRBJ2-1 NA TRBV30
TGTGCCTGGAGTGCCGGCTACCCGCAAAAACTGTTTTTT CAWSAGYPQKLFF NA TRBJ1-4 NA TRBV30
TGCGCCAGCAGCCCCCTTCTTGGGGACAGGTGGTACGAGCAGTACTTC CASSPLLGDRWYEQYF few TRBJ2-7 TRBD1 TRBV4-1
TGCGCCAGCCTTGGTGGGGGTTTAAGGTCCGGGGAGCTGTTTTTT CASLGGGLRSGELFF NA TRBJ2-2 NA TRBV10-2
TGTGCCAGCAGCCCAAGACTAGCTTCAGAGACCCAGTACTTC CASSPRLASETQYF NA TRBJ2-5 TRBD2 TRBV7-2
TGCAGCGTGGATAGGGGAGCGCTAGCGCAGTTCTTC CSVDRGALAQFF many TRBJ2-1 NA TRBV29-1
TGTGCCAGCAGTTCCCTCGCCAGGGGTACAGACACTGAAGCTTTCTTT CASSSLARGTDTEAFF NA TRBJ1-1 NA TRBV27
TGTACCAGCAAGCGGGGGGCCACCCTCAACTACAATGAGCAGTTCTTC CTSKRGATLNYNEQFF NA TRBJ2-1 TRBD2 TRBV27
TGTGCCAGCAGCTTAACCACGACAGATGCCTATGGCTACACCTTC CASSLTTTDAYGYTF few TRBJ1-2 NA TRBV7-9
TGCAGTGCTAGTTCGGGGGGGTACCAAGAGACCCAGTACTTC CSASSGGYQETQYF NA TRBJ2-5 TRBD2 TRBV20-1
TGTGCCAGCAGCACTCGACTAGCTTGGAATGAGCAGTTCTTC CASSTRLAWNEQFF NA TRBJ2-1 TRBD2 TRBV7-8
TGTGCCACCTCCCCGGTCGCACTCAGCTCCTACGAGCAGTACTTC CATSPVALSSYEQYF many TRBJ2-7 NA TRBV7-2
TGTGCCAGCAGTTTATCGCGGCAGGAAGGGTCCGATTCACCCCTCCACTTT CASSLSRQEGSDSPLHF few TRBJ1-6 NA TRBV27
TGTGCCAGCAGCTTGTCCCTAGCGGGTACTAGCACAGATACGCAGTATTTT CASSLSLAGTSTDTQYF many TRBJ2-3 TRBD2 TRBV7-2
TGCAGTGCTACGGACTTCGGAACCTATGGCTACACCTTC CSATDFGTYGYTF few TRBJ1-2 NA TRBV20-1
TGCGCCAGCAGCATCGGGCAGGGTAGAGCTTTCTTT CASSIGQGRAFF NA TRBJ1-1 NA TRBV5-1
TGCAGCGTTGAGGGCAGGGCAACAGATACGCAGTATTTT CSVEGRATDTQYF many TRBJ2-3 NA TRBV29-1
TGTGCCAGCAGCGCACAGACAGGAGCTAACTATGGCTACACCTTC CASSAQTGANYGYTF NA TRBJ1-2 NA TRBV9
TGCGCCAGCAGCTCTGCCAGTCAAGAGACCCAGTACTTC CASSSASQETQYF NA TRBJ2-5 NA TRBV5-1
TGCAGTGCTAGGACCGGGTCCAGGGGGGCTGGCTACACCTTC CSARTGSRGAGYTF NA TRBJ1-2 TRBD1 TRBV20-1